This T cell receptor beta chain was retrieved from a study of T cells in Graves' hyperthyroidism and ophthalmopathy. Study-level background: It was at initial diagnosis, before any treatment, that peripheral blood was collected.

The investigators amplified TCR beta CDR3 regions from RNA transcripts. Initially, a first-round RT-PCR of the TCR CDR3 employed the HTBI primer set. Using its own MiXCR run on the multiplex PCR reads, TCRdb lists one record per CDR3 protein. Of hundreds of thousands of distinct CDR3 sequences in the sample, about 38% were seen once. The CDR3 loop spans 12 amino acids. The V end was cut by 3 bases, the J end by 5 bases, with 11 bases between. The germline CDR1 and CDR2 sequences are SQVTM and ANQGSEA. PBMCs were collected from an approximately 9 ml volume of fresh peripheral blood. The V and J genes are TRBV29-1 and TRBJ2-7, with D perhaps assigned TRBD1 or TRBD2 (5 bases each). Sequencing input: blood. This clonotype originated in a man aged 18 to 35 with Graves' hyperthyroidism. The CDR3 reads CSVDGTLDEQYF. The CDR3, as DNA: TGCAGCGTTGACGGGACCCTTGACGAGCAGTACTTC.